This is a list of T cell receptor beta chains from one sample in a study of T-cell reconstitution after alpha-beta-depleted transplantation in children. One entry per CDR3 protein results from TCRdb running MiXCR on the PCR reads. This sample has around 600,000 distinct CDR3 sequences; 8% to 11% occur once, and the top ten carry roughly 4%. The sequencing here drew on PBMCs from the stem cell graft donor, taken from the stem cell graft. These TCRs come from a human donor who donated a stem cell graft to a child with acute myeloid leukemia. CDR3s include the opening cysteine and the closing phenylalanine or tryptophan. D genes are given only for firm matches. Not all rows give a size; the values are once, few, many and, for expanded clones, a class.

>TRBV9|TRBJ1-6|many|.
CASSVVGNGSPLHF
TGTGCCAGCAGCGTAGTTGGAAATGGTTCACCCCTCCACTTT
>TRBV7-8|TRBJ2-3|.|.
CASSRDWGSTDTQYF
TGTGCCAGCAGCCGAGATTGGGGTAGCACAGATACGCAGTATTTT
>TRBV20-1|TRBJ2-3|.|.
CSASVPHGRCF
TGCAGTGCTAGCGTCCCCCACGGGCGTTGTTTT
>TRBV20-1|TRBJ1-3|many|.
CSARDPTGFSGNTIYF
TGCAGTGCTAGAGATCCCACGGGATTCTCTGGAAACACCATATATTTT
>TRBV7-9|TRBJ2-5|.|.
CASSTTLGPKETQYF
TGTGCCAGCAGCACTACTCTGGGGCCTAAAGAGACCCAGTACTTC
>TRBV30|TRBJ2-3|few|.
CAWSLKDTQYF
TGTGCCTGGAGTTTGAAAGATACGCAGTATTTT
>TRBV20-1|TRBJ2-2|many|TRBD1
CSAYRGQGTGELFF
TGCAGTGCTTACAGGGGGCAAGGCACCGGGGAGCTGTTTTTT
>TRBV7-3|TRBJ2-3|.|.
CASSLFRGGADTQYF
TGTGCCAGCAGCCTTTTCAGGGGAGGGGCAGATACGCAGTATTTT
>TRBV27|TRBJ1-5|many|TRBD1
CASRPGQVSNQPQHF
TGTGCCAGCAGGCCCGGACAGGTTAGCAATCAGCCCCAGCATTTT
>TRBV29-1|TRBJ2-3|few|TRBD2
CSVEGGLAAPSTDTQYF
TGCAGCGTTGAAGGGGGACTAGCGGCACCTAGCACAGATACGCAGTATTTT
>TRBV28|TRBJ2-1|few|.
CASSLPGAYEQFF
TGTGCCAGCAGTTTACCTGGGGCTTATGAGCAGTTCTTC
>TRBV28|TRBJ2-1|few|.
CASTSGGAVSSYNEQFF
TGTGCCAGCACCTCGGGGGGCGCGGTTAGTTCCTACAATGAGCAGTTCTTC
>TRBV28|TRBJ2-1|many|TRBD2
CASRSRDYPQFF
TGTGCCAGCAGGTCCCGGGACTACCCGCAGTTCTTC
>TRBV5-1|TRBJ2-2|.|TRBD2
CASSWTSGGLNTGELFF
TGCGCCAGCTCGTGGACTAGCGGGGGGCTTAACACCGGGGAGCTGTTTTTT
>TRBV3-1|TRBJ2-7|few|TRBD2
CASSQDRGTSLYEQYF
TGTGCCAGCAGCCAAGATCGGGGGACTAGTTTGTACGAGCAGTACTTC
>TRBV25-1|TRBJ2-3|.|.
CASLATGLRTDTQYF
TGTGCCAGCCTTGCTACGGGACTCCGCACAGATACGCAGTATTTT
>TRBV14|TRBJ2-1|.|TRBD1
CASSPKTGGYNEQFF
TGTGCCAGCAGCCCGAAGACAGGGGGCTACAATGAGCAGTTCTTC
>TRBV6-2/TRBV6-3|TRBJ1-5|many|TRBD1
CASWRQGDNQPQHF
TGTGCCAGCTGGAGACAGGGGGACAATCAGCCCCAGCATTTT
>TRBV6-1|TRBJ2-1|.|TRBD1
CASSALTGGRSNEQFF
TGTGCCAGCAGCGCCCTGACAGGGGGAAGGTCCAATGAGCAGTTCTTC
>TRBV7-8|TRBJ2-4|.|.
CASSSQNKGIQYF
TGTGCCAGCAGCTCACAAAACAAAGGGATTCAGTACTTC